This T cell receptor (beta chain) was identified during a study of blood T cell repertoires in COVID-19. Turning to the study itself: Italy, Spain and the United States were the sources of the convalescent and acute COVID-19 samples.

Original handling: Estimates of nucleated cell counts were drawn from the amplification of reference gene primers. Measured with immunoSEQ multiplex PCR; TCRdb has only the in-frame clones, and not every one. That table furnishes V, J and clone size, whereas the DNA furnished D and trimming. The sample records about 55,000 clones, about nine tenths being singletons. The CDR3 runs to 16 residues. Looked up from germline, CDR1 is MNHEY and CDR2 is SMNVEV (reference sequence). V lost 5 bases, J lost 0 bases, and 4 bases stayed unmatched. The sequence was obtained from a man aged 60-69 years with active COVID-19. The sequenced sample consisted of peripheral blood. V gene TRBV27 combines with J gene TRBJ2-4; TRBD2 matches at 10 bases. CDR3 sequence (DNA): TGTGCCAGCAGTCTGGGACTAGCGTTAGCCAAAAACATTCAGTACTTC. This codes for CASSLGLALAKNIQYF.